This T cell receptor (beta chain) was recorded in a study of T-cell reconstitution after alpha-beta-depleted transplantation in children. Points from the study as a whole: In some patients, recipient T cells and intrathymic progenitors surviving conditioning explained high day-60 diversity. Reportedly, only several hundred clones from non-depleted graft cells drove alpha-beta T-cell counts at about two months. The main origin of T-cell counts and diversity one year after transplant was newly produced T cells.

A TCRbeta library incorporating unique molecular identifiers was prepared. TCRdb called the PCR reads again in MiXCR, with one record for every CDR3 protein. Among 900,000 or so distinct CDR3 sequences listed, roughly 15% were seen once. This clonotype was counted a few times. The antigen is undetermined. V was trimmed by 1 base and J by 0 bases, leaving 21 bases between them. CDR1 and CDR2 (germline): SGHNT, YYREEE (reference sequence). CDR3 size: 19 residues. The sample in question was PBMCs, mostly from graft donor cells, obtained 360 days after TCRalphabeta/CD19-depleted stem cell transplant. The sequence came from a male patient between 10 and 17 years old who had a stem cell transplant for acute lymphoblastic leukemia, so the T cells may come from the graft donor. The chain joins TRBV5-4 to TRBJ2-3; a possible D gene is TRBD1 (5 bases). CDR3 sequence reads: CASSLTPLQWGLSTDTQYF. CDR3 DNA sequence: TGTGCCAGCAGCTTGACACCCCTACAGTGGGGCCTTAGCACAGATACGCAGTATTTT. Filled out from reference TRBV5-4 and TRBJ2-3, the complete variable domain reads ETGVTQSPTHLIKTRGQQVTLRCSSQSGHNTVSWYQQALGQGPQFIFQYYREEENGRGNFPPRFSGLQFPNYSSELNVNALELDDSALYLCASSLTPLQWGLSTDTQYFGPGTRLTVL.